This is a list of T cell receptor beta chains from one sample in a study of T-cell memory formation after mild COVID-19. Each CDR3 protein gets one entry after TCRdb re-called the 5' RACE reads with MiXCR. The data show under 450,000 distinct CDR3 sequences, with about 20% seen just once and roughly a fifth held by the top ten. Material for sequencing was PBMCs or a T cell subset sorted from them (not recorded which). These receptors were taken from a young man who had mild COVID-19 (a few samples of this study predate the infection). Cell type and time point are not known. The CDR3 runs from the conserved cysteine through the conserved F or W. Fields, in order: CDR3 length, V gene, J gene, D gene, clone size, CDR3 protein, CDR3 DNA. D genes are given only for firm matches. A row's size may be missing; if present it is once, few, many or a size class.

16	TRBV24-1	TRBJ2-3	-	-	CATSDLEVSSTDTQYF	TGTGCCACCAGTGATTTGGAGGTCTCTAGCACAGATACGCAGTATTTT
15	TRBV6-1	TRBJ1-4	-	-	CASSEVGSGSEKLFF	TGTGCCAGCAGTGAGGTCGGCAGTGGATCGGAAAAACTGTTTTTT
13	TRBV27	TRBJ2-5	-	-	CASSWGVEETQYF	TGTGCCAGCAGTTGGGGGGTCGAGGAGACCCAGTACTTC
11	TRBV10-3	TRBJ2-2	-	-	CAIRVTGELFF	TGTGCCATCAGGGTCACCGGGGAGCTGTTTTTT
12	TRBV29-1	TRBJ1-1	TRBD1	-	CSADRENTEAFF	TGCAGCGCAGACAGGGAGAACACTGAAGCTTTCTTT
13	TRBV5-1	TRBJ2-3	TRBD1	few	CASGTGRTDTQYF	TGCGCCAGCGGGACAGGGCGCACAGATACGCAGTATTTT
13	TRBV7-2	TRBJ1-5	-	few	CASSPSPSGPQHF	TGTGCCAGCAGCCCATCTCCCTCGGGACCCCAGCATTTT
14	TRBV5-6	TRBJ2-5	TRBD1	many	CASSLGQGAETQYF	TGTGCCAGCAGCTTGGGTCAGGGGGCAGAGACCCAGTACTTC
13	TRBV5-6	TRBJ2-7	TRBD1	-	CASSPDRDYEQYF	TGTGCCAGCAGCCCGGACAGGGACTACGAGCAGTACTTC
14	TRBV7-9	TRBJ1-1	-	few	CASTLEVMNTEAFF	TGTGCCAGCACCTTAGAGGTGATGAACACTGAAGCTTTCTTT
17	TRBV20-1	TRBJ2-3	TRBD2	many	CSALLADRTYSTDTQYF	TGCAGTGCTTTACTAGCGGACCGAACTTATAGCACAGATACGCAGTATTTT
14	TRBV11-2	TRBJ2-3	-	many	CASSLASPKDTQYF	TGTGCCAGCAGCTTAGCGTCGCCTAAAGATACGCAGTATTTT
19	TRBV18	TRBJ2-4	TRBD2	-	CATPPGGGAKGGPKNIQYF	TGTGCCACCCCCCCCGGCGGGGGGGCCAAAGGCGGGCCCAAAAACATTCAGTACTTC
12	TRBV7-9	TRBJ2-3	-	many	CASSSHTDTQYF	TGTGCCAGCAGCTCGCACACAGATACGCAGTATTTT
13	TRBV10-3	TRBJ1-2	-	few	CAISGALDTGYTF	TGTGCCATCAGTGGGGCCTTGGACACGGGCTACACCTTC
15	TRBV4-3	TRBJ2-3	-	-	CASSQEGDPTDTQYF	TGCGCCAGCAGCCAAGAGGGGGACCCCACAGATACGCAGTATTTT
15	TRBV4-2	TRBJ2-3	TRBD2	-	CASSQRSGVPDTQYF	TGTGCCAGCAGCCAAAGGAGCGGGGTCCCTGATACGCAGTATTTT
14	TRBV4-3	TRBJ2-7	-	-	CASSQDLATGEQYF	TGCGCCAGCAGCCAAGATTTGGCAACCGGCGAGCAGTACTTC
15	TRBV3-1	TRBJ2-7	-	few	CASSQVAGLPSKQYF	TGTGCCAGCAGCCAAGTAGCTGGGCTACCTAGTAAGCAGTACTTC
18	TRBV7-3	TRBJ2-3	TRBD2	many	CASSNGLAGDSSTDTQYF	TGTGCCAGCAGTAACGGACTAGCGGGGGATTCTAGCACAGATACGCAGTATTTT
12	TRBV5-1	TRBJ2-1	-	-	CASRFSADEQFF	TGCGCCAGCAGATTTAGCGCCGATGAGCAGTTCTTC
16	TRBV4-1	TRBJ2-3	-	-	CASSQDRASAGDTQYF	TGCGCCAGCAGCCAAGATCGGGCTAGCGCTGGGGATACGCAGTATTTT